These 27 T cell receptor beta chains share one sample of origin, sequenced in a study of human T cells and chemical hapten exposure (dated by TCRdb to the early 2020s). The sample's time point label, decoded: patch test 2, 6 weeks after DPC sensitization. The sample's treatment or condition label is to be understood as: therapeutic diphenylcyclopropenone sensitization with weekly scalp DPC. The library was built by means of RACE. TCRdb names NextSeq 500 as the instrument used. TCRdb reran the public reads through fastp at Q25 and MiXCR, keeping productive beta chains. Each record represents a unique CDR3 protein, reported with the most common genes and DNA among its rows. The sample table contains approximately 75,000 distinct CDR3 sequences; only one count was recorded for 6.5% to 10% of them. Jointly, the top ten make up 3% to 4.5% of the sample. Sequencing was performed on whole blood, taken in connection with sensitization to the hapten diphenylcyclopropenone (DPC). The source of these receptors is a woman aged 50 to 60 with alopecia areata. Some clones in this sample may be carry-over from other donors' samples.

The chain is built from TRBV2 and TRBJ1-2; D gene uncertain. This CDR3 is 15 amino acids long. Germline V gene lookup returns CDR1 SNHLY and CDR2 FYNNEI. V lost 4 bases and J 1 base, leaving 13 bases between the germline ends. The CDR3 DNA sequence: TGTGCCAGCAGTGGCTTCGAGGGCCTTAACTATGGCTACACCTTC. This encodes CASSGFEGLNYGYTF.

This sequence joins TRBV2 and TRBJ2-6; D ambiguous. The CDR3 runs 15 residues. Looked up from germline, CDR1 is SNHLY and CDR2 is FYNNEI. With 7 bases removed from V and 0 bases from J, the gap between germline ends came to 10 bases. The CDR3 coding sequence is TGTGCCAGCAACCCAGCCGTCTCTGGGGCCAACGTCCTGACTTTC. Translation gives CASNPAVSGANVLTF.

The genes are TRBV5-6 and TRBJ2-5; D may be TRBD1 (6 bases). V shed 4 bases and J shed 1 base, with 11 bases lying between them. This CDR3 has 14 amino acids. Germline loops: CDR1 SGHDT, CDR2 YYEEEE. The CDR3 protein is CASSPTGVQETQYF. CDR3 nucleotide sequence: TGTGCCAGCAGCCCGACAGGAGTCCAAGAGACCCAGTACTTC.

This clonotype was picked up many times. V is TRBV20-1 and J is TRBJ1-5; a possible D gene is TRBD1 (5 bases). Germline V lookup: CDR1 DFQATT, CDR2 SNEGSKA (reference sequence). With 5 bases removed from V and 2 bases from J, the gap between germline ends came to 16 bases. This CDR3 comprises 15 residues. CDR3 in amino acids: CSAPRGAFGNQPQHF. Here the CDR3 DNA reads TGCAGTGCTCCGAGAGGGGCGTTTGGCAATCAGCCCCAGCATTTT.

This rearrangement joins TRBV7-9 to TRBJ1-2, with 8 bases identical to TRBD1. Germline CDR1 reads SEHNR; CDR2 reads FQNEAQ (reference sequence). This CDR3 comprises 18 residues. The V segment lost 7 bases and the J segment 4 bases; nucleotides outside the gene matches: 20. CDR3 coding DNA: TGTGCCAGCACCCTGAGGACAGGGACAGCCAAACTTGGCTATGGCTACACCTTC. Its protein product is CASTLRTGTAKLGYGYTF.

This clonotype was seen at least ten times. This chain links TRBV3-1 with TRBJ1-6, with D perhaps TRBD1 (6 bases). Trimming pared 3 bases from V and 5 bases from J, leaving 11 bases between. The CDR3 contains 15 residues. Per germline, CDR1 LGHDT and CDR2 YNNKEL (reference sequence). CDR3 region: CASSQSDSHNSPLHF. The DNA of the CDR3 is TGTGCCAGCAGCCAGTCGGACAGTCATAATTCACCCCTCCACTTT.

This clonotype was counted at least ten times. The chain couples TRBV2 to TRBJ2-3; either TRBD1 or TRBD2 may fit D (5 bases each). The CDR3 contains 15 residues. V lost 1 base, J lost 4 bases, and 12 bases lay in between. Germline CDR1 SNHLY, CDR2 FYNNEI. CDR3 amino acids: CASSEDGAGADTQYF. CDR3 DNA: TGTGCCAGCAGTGAAGATGGGGCCGGGGCAGATACGCAGTATTTT.

This clonotype was seen more than once but under ten times. V and J are TRBV19 and TRBJ2-1, with D tentatively TRBD1 or TRBD2 (5 bases each). The V gene's germline CDR1 is LNHDA and CDR2 SQIVND (reference sequence). The CDR3 runs to 13 residues. Trimming took off 10 bases at V and 8 bases at J, with 18 bases between the two ends. CDR3 sequence reads: CATWGFASDEQFF. The CDR3 DNA is TGTGCCACCTGGGGGTTTGCGTCCGATGAGCAGTTCTTC.

Only a few counts were recorded for this clonotype. The chain is built from TRBV6-2 or TRBV6-3 and TRBJ1-1, with D unresolved. Germline CDR1 and CDR2: MNHEY and SVGEGT. This CDR3 is 11 amino acids long. Trimming took 6 bases from V and 5 from J, leaving 7 bases between them. CDR3 sequence: CASSPRTEAFF. CDR3 in DNA: TGTGCCAGCAGCCCTAGAACTGAAGCTTTCTTT.

V and J are TRBV12-3 or TRBV12-4 and TRBJ1-5, with TRBD1 matching 10 bases. The CDR3 has 16 residues. J lost 0 bases, V lost 4 bases, and 3 bases had no gene match. The CDR3 DNA sequence: TGTGCCAGCAGTTCCAGGACAGGGGGTAGCAATCAGCCCCAGCATTTT. Its protein product is CASSSRTGGSNQPQHF.

CDR3: CASSSRLAGGPPDTQYF. CDR3 sequence (DNA): TGTGCCAGCAGCTCACGACTAGCGGGGGGGCCGCCAGATACGCAGTATTTT. V is TRBV7-8 and J is TRBJ2-3; the match to TRBD2 covers 14 bases. Looked up from germline, CDR1 is SGHVS and CDR2 is FQNEAQ. V shed 4 bases and J 4 bases; nucleotides not matched to a gene: 7. This CDR3 is built from 17 residues.

The rearrangement links TRBV19 to TRBJ2-2; no firm D call. CDR1 is LNHDA and CDR2 is SQIVND in the germline V gene (reference sequence). This CDR3 comprises 16 residues. Trimming left V 3 bases short and J 0 bases short, with 11 bases between. The chain's CDR3 is CASSMFGGANTGELFF. The CDR3 DNA reads TGTGCCAGTAGTATGTTTGGCGGAGCGAACACCGGGGAGCTGTTTTTT.

This clonotype was recorded at least ten times. The chain combines TRBV18 with TRBJ1-1, with D maybe TRBD1 (6 bases). Per the germline V gene, CDR1 is KGHSH and CDR2 is LQKENI. The CDR3 length is 13 residues. With 5 bases removed from V and 5 bases from J, the gap between germline ends came to 12 bases. The DNA for the CDR3 is TGTGCCAGCTCAGCAGGGGTTGAGACTGAAGCTTTCTTT. Translation: CASSAGVETEAFF.

In this sample, this clonotype turned up many times. The chain carries TRBV3-1 and TRBJ2-7; TRBD2 matches 12 bases. Germline CDR1 LGHDT, CDR2 YNNKEL (reference sequence). Losses at the gene ends were 7 bases for V and 3 bases for J; bases not matched to a gene: 4. This CDR3 spans 14 amino acids. The CDR3 DNA reads as TGTGCCAGCACCCCGGGACTAGCGGGCTACGAGCAGTACTTC. Residues: CASTPGLAGYEQYF.

This clonotype was picked up many times. This chain links TRBV12-3 or TRBV12-4 with TRBJ2-6; D ambiguous. V lost 3 bases and J lost 4, with 10 bases in between. The CDR3 loop spans 15 amino acids. CDR3 DNA: TGTGCCAGCAGTTTTTCCATAGTAGGGGCCAACGTCCTGACTTTC. Protein sequence: CASSFSIVGANVLTF.

The chain has TRBV11-2 and TRBJ2-3; D may be TRBD1 (5 bases). The end of the DNA fits TRBJ1-5 better, so the J call may be wrong. Germline V gene sequence: CDR1 SGHAT, CDR2 FQNNGV. The CDR3 covers 12 residues. The CDR3 spells CASSYDSGGQHF. Here the CDR3 DNA reads TGTGCCAGCAGCTACGACAGCGGAGGGCAGCATTTT.

The V call is TRBV19, the J call TRBJ2-5, with D possibly being TRBD2 (5 bases). This CDR3 has 15 residues. Trimming cost V 5 bases and J 5 bases, with 18 bases left between them. Per the germline V gene, CDR1 is LNHDA and CDR2 is SQIVND (reference sequence). The DNA for the CDR3 is TGTGCCAGTAGTCCCCGCGTAGCGAGGACCGAGACCCAGTACTTC. This encodes CASSPRVARTETQYF.

This clonotype appeared a few times. The rearrangement joins TRBV7-9 to TRBJ2-7; either TRBD1 or TRBD2 may fit D (5 bases each). Germline lookup yields CDR1 SEHNR and CDR2 FQNEAQ (reference sequence). V was pared by 5 bases and J by 3 bases, with 26 bases between. The CDR3 loop spans 18 amino acids. DNA of the CDR3: TGTGCCAGCAGCCCGGTTGCAGGGACGGCTGAGGGGAACTACGAGCAGTACTTC. The encoded protein is CASSPVAGTAEGNYEQYF.

This clonotype was seen a handful of times. The chain carries TRBV7-2 and TRBJ1-1; 7 bases are shared with TRBD1. The CDR3 has 16 residues. The J segment lost 1 base and the V segment lost 4 bases, leaving 9 bases of the junction unmatched. Germline V CDR1 and CDR2: SGHTA, FQGNSA. Here the CDR3 reads CASSYAGTVSNTEAFF. CDR3 bases: TGTGCCAGCAGCTATGCCGGGACAGTCTCGAACACTGAAGCTTTCTTT.

Ten or more counts support this clonotype. The rearrangement joins TRBV20-1 to TRBJ2-3; TRBD2 might be the D (7 bases). The CDR3 extends over 15 amino acids. Per germline, CDR1 DFQATT and CDR2 SNEGSKA (reference sequence). V shed 8 bases and J shed 0 bases, with 18 bases lying between them. The CDR3 nucleotides read TGCAGTACTCCTAGCGGACAGTCTAGCACAGATACGCAGTATTTT. Translating it yields CSTPSGQSSTDTQYF.

This clonotype was found many times. The V gene is TRBV13, the J gene TRBJ1-3; D might be TRBD1 (6 bases). CDR1 is PRHDT, CDR2 FYEKMQ, per germline (reference sequence). The CDR3 is made up of 12 amino acids. With 7 bases removed from V and 5 bases from J, the gap between germline ends came to 9 bases. The CDR3 region is CASTGDRNTIYF. In DNA, the CDR3 is TGTGCCAGCACAGGGGACAGAAACACCATATATTTT.

This chain uses TRBV19 with TRBJ2-1; the match to TRBD2 covers 11 bases. The CDR3 is made up of 16 amino acids. Germline V gene sequence: CDR1 LNHDA, CDR2 SQIVND (reference sequence). Trimming took 6 bases from V and 2 from J; bases not matched to a gene: 6. CDR3 coding DNA: TGTGCCAGTAGAGATAGCGGGGGGGACCCCTACAATGAGCAGTTCTTC. This sequence encodes CASRDSGGDPYNEQFF.

V gene TRBV3-1 combines with J gene TRBJ1-1, with no clear D. Trimming pared 1 base from V and 4 bases from J, leaving 13 bases between. CDR3 length: 15 residues. Germline V lookup: CDR1 LGHDT, CDR2 YNNKEL (reference sequence). CDR3 DNA sequence: TGTGCCAGCAGCCAAGTTTTGGTGGGAGCCACTGAAGCTTTCTTT. Translation gives CASSQVLVGATEAFF. The entire variable domain, with the rest obtained from reference TRBV3-1 and TRBJ1-1, is as follows: DTAVSQTPKYLVTQMGNDKSIKCEQNLGHDTMYWYKQDSKKFLKIMFSYNNKELIINETVPNRFSPKSPDKAHLNLHINSLELGDSAVYFCASSQVLVGATEAFFGQGTRLTVV.

The rearrangement links TRBV19 to TRBJ1-5, with a possible D match to TRBD1 (6 bases). The germline gives CDR1 LNHDA, CDR2 SQIVND (reference sequence). This CDR3 region has 16 residues. The germline V and J ends were trimmed by 4 bases and 5 bases, with 18 bases remaining between them. The CDR3 nucleotides read TGTGCCAGTAGTAGGGGTGCGCAGGGGACTTATCAGCCCCAGCATTTT. Translating gives CASSRGAQGTYQPQHF.

This clonotype was detected only a few times. The chain joins TRBV5-6 to TRBJ1-1; TRBD1 matches 8 bases. Germline CDR1 and CDR2: SGHDT and YYEEEE. The CDR3 has 18 residues. With V trimmed by 5 bases and J by 6 bases, 21 bases remained unmatched. The CDR3 DNA reads as TGTGCCAGCAGTACTCCGGGGCAGGGGGCAGTGAAGTTCGCTGAAGCTTTCTTT. Protein sequence: CASSTPGQGAVKFAEAFF.

This clonotype came up a few times. The chain links TRBV20-1 to TRBJ1-4, with TRBD1 identical over 9 bases. CDR3 length: 12 amino acids. In germline, CDR1 is DFQATT, CDR2 SNEGSKA (reference sequence). V lost 8 bases, J lost 10 bases, and 8 bases stayed unmatched. The CDR3 region is CSFEQGAGKLFF. CDR3 bases: TGCAGTTTTGAACAGGGGGCTGGAAAACTGTTTTTT.

This clonotype came up a few times. This chain connects TRBV5-1 to TRBJ1-1, with 7 bases fitting TRBD1. In germline, CDR1 is SGHRS, CDR2 YFSETQ. CDR3 length: 15 residues. V gave up 4 bases and J gave up 1 base; unmatched junction bases: 7. CDR3 in amino acids: CASSPSGQTNTEAFF. The CDR3 DNA reads TGCGCCAGCAGCCCGTCGGGACAGACGAACACTGAAGCTTTCTTT.